These 20 T cell receptor beta chains originate from one sample sequenced in a study of blood T cell repertoires in COVID-19 (dated by TCRdb to about 2020). Library method: the immunoSEQ multiplex PCR assay. TCRdb's version of the immuneACCESS table is confined to in-frame rearrangements and falls short of the full clone set. An unresolved V gene accounts for under half of the shortfall where checked; the remainder is of unknown origin. This sample is represented by fewer than 350,000 clones; around 85% of them were singletons. The ten largest account for 2% to 3% of the sample. The material sequenced was PBMCs or T cells enriched from blood (not recorded which). The receptors derive from a woman aged 45-60 years who had recovered from COVID-19.

The chain has TRBV7-9 and TRBJ1-4, with 10 bases that match TRBD1. The CDR3 has 16 residues. Germline V gives CDR1 SEHNR, CDR2 FQNEAQ (reference sequence). With 0 bases clipped from V and 5 bases from J, the junction kept 3 bases outside the gene matches. The CDR3 here is CASSLAGTGENEKLFF. CDR3 nucleotide sequence: TGTGCCAGCAGCTTAGCAGGGACAGGGGAAAATGAAAAACTGTTTTTT. Variable domain in full (rest from reference TRBV7-9 and TRBJ1-4): DTGVSQNPRHKITKRGQNVTFRCDPISEHNRLYWYRQTLGQGPEFLTYFQNEAQLEKSRLLSDRFSAERPKGSFSTLEIQRTEQGDSAMYLCASSLAGTGENEKLFFGSGTQLSVL.

This clone was picked up many times. The chain is built from TRBV5-1 and TRBJ2-7; 14 bases are shared with TRBD2. Trimming at V came to 4 bases and at J to 3 bases, leaving 6 bases not matched to a gene. This CDR3 contains 16 residues. Germline V gene data show CDR1 as SGHRS and CDR2 as YFSETQ. In nucleotides, the CDR3 is TGCGCCAGCAGCAGAGGGACTAGCGGGAGTATCTACGAGCAGTACTTC. As protein: CASSRGTSGSIYEQYF.

V and J are TRBV6-1 and TRBJ2-1; TRBD2 agrees at 7 bases. V lost 3 bases to trimming and J lost 5 bases; unmatched junction nucleotides: 10. The length of the CDR3 is 16 residues. The germline CDR1 and CDR2 sequences are MNHNS and SASEGT. CDR3 protein: CASSDPRGRANNEQFF. CDR3 DNA sequence: TGTGCCAGCAGTGACCCAAGAGGGAGGGCCAACAATGAGCAGTTCTTC.

The chain combines TRBV5-4 with TRBJ2-1, with 9 bases that match TRBD2. Trimming took 0 bases from V and 3 from J; bases not matched to a gene: 1. The CDR3 extends over 15 amino acids. CDR1 is SGHNT, CDR2 YYREEE, per germline (reference sequence). The CDR3 DNA reads TGTGCCAGCAGCTTGGCTAGCGGGGACTACAATGAGCAGTTCTTC. Protein: CASSLASGDYNEQFF.

The CDR3 loop is CASTPGSNQPQHF. CDR3 in DNA: TGTGCCAGCACTCCAGGGAGCAATCAGCCCCAGCATTTT. The chain has TRBV6-5 and TRBJ1-5, with a possible D match to TRBD1 (5 bases). Trimming stripped 7 bases from V and 1 base from J, with 8 bases between. The V gene's germline CDR1 is MNHEY and CDR2 SVGAGI. This CDR3 is 13 amino acids long.

V gene TRBV9 combines with J gene TRBJ2-1; 7 bases match TRBD2. The ends lost 4 bases at V and 0 bases at J; junction bases unmatched: 4. The CDR3 has 15 residues. Germline CDR1 reads SGDLS; CDR2 reads YYNGEE. The CDR3 coding sequence is TGTGCCAGCAGCCGCGGGGGAAGCTCCTACAATGAGCAGTTCTTC. This sequence encodes CASSRGGSSYNEQFF.

CDR3 in DNA: TGTGCCAGCAGACCAGGGACTTCCCCCTACAATGAGCAGTTCTTC. Amino acid sequence: CASRPGTSPYNEQFF. The chain employs TRBV7-9 and TRBJ2-1, with D perhaps TRBD2 (6 bases). The CDR3 runs 15 residues. Germline V CDR1 and CDR2: SEHNR, FQNEAQ (reference sequence). V was shortened by 6 bases and J by 2 bases, with 14 bases between the two germline ends.

This chain uses TRBV27 with TRBJ1-2; D gene unclear. CDR1 and CDR2 (germline): MNHEY, SMNVEV (reference sequence). The length of the CDR3 is 14 residues. Between the trimmed V and J ends, which lost 3 bases and 1 base, there was a span of 9 bases. The CDR3 reads CASSFGRFNYGYTF. The CDR3, as DNA: TGTGCCAGCAGTTTCGGGAGATTTAACTATGGCTACACCTTC.

This rearrangement joins TRBV27 to TRBJ2-1; TRBD2 is a possible D gene (6 bases). Trimming pared 2 bases from V and 11 bases from J, leaving 10 bases between. The CDR3 is 12 residues long. CDR1 is MNHEY and CDR2 is SMNVEV in the germline V gene (reference sequence). The CDR3 is CASSLPGLQQFF. Written as DNA, the CDR3 is TGTGCCAGCAGTTTACCGGGACTCCAGCAGTTCTTC.

This chain joins TRBV23-1 and TRBJ1-1; D unclear. TRBV23-1 is an ORF, and what it does is uncertain. The CDR3 is 17 residues long. Trimming took off 2 bases at V and 1 base at J, with 17 bases between the two ends. The CDR3 nucleotides are TGCGCCAGCAGTCAAAAACGACATCCTGACCGGAACACTGAAGCTTTCTTT. Protein product: CASSQKRHPDRNTEAFF.

V is TRBV19 and J is TRBJ1-2, with D uncertain. Germline assignment: CDR1 LNHDA and CDR2 SQIVND (reference sequence). The CDR3 is 14 amino acids. With 3 bases removed from V and 1 base from J, the gap between germline ends came to 9 bases. The CDR3 DNA follows: TGTGCCAGTAGTATTGAGTTGTTTAACTATGGCTACACCTTC. It encodes CASSIELFNYGYTF.

CDR3 in DNA: TGTGCCAGCAGCGTAGAACTAGCGGGATTTACTGGCACAGATACGCAGTATTTT. Translated, it gives CASSVELAGFTGTDTQYF. The chain recombines TRBV9 with TRBJ2-3, with 10 positions matching TRBD2. The germline CDR1 and CDR2 sequences are SGDLS and YYNGEE. The trim removed 0 bases at V and 1 base at J, leaving 8 bases unmatched. This CDR3 contains 18 residues.

J is TRBJ1-4 and V is TRBV5-6; TRBD1 matches at 7 bases. Germline-derived CDR1 and CDR2 are SGHDT and YYEEEE. This CDR3 comprises 15 residues. The ends lost 5 bases at V and 10 bases at J; junction bases unmatched: 14. DNA for the CDR3: TGTGCCAGCAGTTCCGACCCGCCAGGGGGTGGAAAACTGTTTTTT. Encoded protein: CASSSDPPGGGKLFF.

The V and J genes are TRBV6-2 or TRBV6-3 and TRBJ2-3; 7 bases fit TRBD1. Germline lookup yields CDR1 MNHEY and CDR2 SVGEGT. V lost 5 bases to trimming and J lost 4 bases; unmatched junction nucleotides: 12. This CDR3 spans 16 amino acids. The DNA of the CDR3 is TGTGCCAGCAGTACTCCGCCAACAGGGGTCTCAGATACGCAGTATTTT. This translates into CASSTPPTGVSDTQYF.

This clone came up a few times. The rearrangement links TRBV5-4 to TRBJ2-7, with 9 bases lining up with TRBD2. The J segment lost 0 bases and the V segment lost 2 bases, leaving 6 bases of the junction unmatched. Germline V CDR1 and CDR2: SGHNT, YYREEE (reference sequence). CDR3 length: 16 residues. The CDR3 loop reads CASSLGGRGSSYEQYF. In nucleotides, the CDR3 is TGTGCCAGCAGCTTAGGCGGGAGGGGGAGCTCCTACGAGCAGTACTTC. Full variable domain (rest looked up from reference TRBV5-4 and TRBJ2-7): ETGVTQSPTHLIKTRGQQVTLRCSSQSGHNTVSWYQQALGQGPQFIFQYYREEENGRGNFPPRFSGLQFPNYSSELNVNALELDDSALYLCASSLGGRGSSYEQYFGPGTRLTVT.

The chain uses TRBV30 and TRBJ1-5, with D possibly matching TRBD1 (5 bases). V was trimmed by 3 bases and J by 4 bases, leaving 13 bases between them. The CDR3 consists of 14 residues. The V gene's germline CDR1 is GTSNPN and CDR2 SVGIG (reference sequence). The DNA for the CDR3 is TGTGCCTGGAGCCCTGGGGGGGGGAATCAGCCCCAGCATTTT. Encoded protein: CAWSPGGGNQPQHF.

This clone is a singleton in its sample. The chain uses TRBV28 and TRBJ1-2, with 8 bases matching TRBD1. Looked up from germline, CDR1 is MDHEN and CDR2 is SYDVKM. V shed 7 bases, J shed 7 bases, and the junction held 8 bases outside the gene matches. This CDR3 has 13 amino acids. In DNA form, the CDR3 reads TGTGCCAGCACAGTCCAGGGGGCAAGTGGCTACACCTTC. Protein product: CASTVQGASGYTF.

Worth noting for this clone: The germline gene is not matched at one end of the junction; a read error may be the cause. The rearrangement uses TRBV7-6 and TRBJ2-2; 10 nucleotides line up with TRBD2. This CDR3 is built from 15 residues. Per germline, CDR1 SGHVS and CDR2 FNYEAQ. The CDR3 nucleotides read TGTGCCAGCAGCATAGCGGGAGGCGGAACCGGGGAGCTGTTTTTT. Residues: CASSIAGGGTGELFF.

The chain is built from TRBV19 and TRBJ2-5; D not certain. Germline V lookup: CDR1 LNHDA, CDR2 SQIVND (reference sequence). The CDR3 has 14 amino acids. The germline V and J ends were trimmed by 4 bases and 5 bases, with 14 bases remaining between them. The DNA of the CDR3 is TGTGCCAGTAGTAAGTCCGAGAAATGGGAGACCCAGTACTTC. Encoded protein: CASSKSEKWETQYF.

The genes are TRBV28 and TRBJ2-3; the D gene is possibly TRBD2 (5 bases). V was trimmed by 6 bases and J by 5 bases, leaving 18 bases between them. Germline CDR1 and CDR2: MDHEN and SYDVKM. The CDR3 extends over 15 amino acids. The CDR3 is CASRLDSGLRDTQYF. CDR3 nucleotides: TGTGCCAGCAGACTGGACTCGGGCTTGAGAGATACGCAGTATTTT. Complete variable domain (other parts from reference TRBV28 and TRBJ2-3): DVKVTQSSRYLVKRTGEKVFLECVQDMDHENMFWYRQDPGLGLRLIYFSYDVKMKEKGDIPEGYSVSREKKERFSLILESASTNQTSMYLCASRLDSGLRDTQYFGPGTRLTVL.